Listed below are T cell receptor beta chains from one sample, sequenced in a study of shared clonotypes between healthy human individuals. The method was immunoSEQ multiplex PCR; TCRdb's version includes in-frame clones alone and lacks a portion of them. Of some 580,000 clones listed, 95% to 98% were seen once; the top ten hold 0.3%. The specimen was naive CD8+ T cells sorted from blood. These receptors came from a man in his thirties or forties in good health. Each CDR3 is given with its conserved first and last residue. D genes are given only for firm matches. A clone size is listed for some rows: how often the clone was seen (once, few, many), or a class if it is expanded.

TRBD2	TRBV29-1	-	TRBJ2-2	TGCAGCGTCCTAGCGGGAGGCACCGGGGAGCTGTTTTTT	CSVLAGGTGELFF
-	TRBV6-1	few	TRBJ2-5	TGTGCCAGCACCACGGTCGCCGAAGAGACCCAGTACTTC	CASTTVAEETQYF
-	TRBV7-6	-	TRBJ2-1	TGTGCCAGCAGCTTAGTTAGCAGGGGATTGAGAAATGAGCAGTTCTTC	CASSLVSRGLRNEQFF
TRBD2	TRBV5-1	-	TRBJ2-3	TGCGCCAGCAGCAGAGGGGTCCTAGCGGGAGTTAGCACAGATACGCAGTATTTT	CASSRGVLAGVSTDTQYF
-	TRBV30	-	TRBJ2-2	TGTGCCTGGAACCATAACACCGGGGAGCTGTTTTTT	CAWNHNTGELFF
TRBD2	TRBV9	-	TRBJ2-3	TGTGCCAGCAGCTTGGGGACTAGCGGGAGTACAGATACGCAGTATTTT	CASSLGTSGSTDTQYF
-	TRBV27	-	TRBJ2-1	TGTGCCAGCTACGACACCCTCGTGGGGATCAATGAGCAGTTCTTC	CASYDTLVGINEQFF
TRBD2	TRBV5-5	-	TRBJ2-2	TGTGCCAGCACCCCGCTAGCGGGAGGTATCACCGGGGAGCTGTTTTTT	CASTPLAGGITGELFF
-	TRBV7-9	-	TRBJ1-2	TGTGCCAGCAGCTCCCTCGACAGGCTGAGTAACTATGGCTACACCTTC	CASSSLDRLSNYGYTF
TRBD2	TRBV7-9	-	TRBJ2-7	TGTGCCAGCAGCACCAGTAAGACTAGCGGTGTACCCTACGAGCAGTACTTC	CASSTSKTSGVPYEQYF
TRBD1	TRBV5-4	-	TRBJ2-5	TGTGCCAGCAGCGTACAGGGGGCCATCCAAGAGACCCAGTACTTC	CASSVQGAIQETQYF
-	TRBV27	-	TRBJ2-5	TGTGCCAGCAGTCTATTGGGACCGCAAGAGACCCAGTACTTC	CASSLLGPQETQYF
-	TRBV15	-	TRBJ2-5	TGTGCCACCAGCAGAAGGTCGGGGACGGAGACCCAGTACTTC	CATSRRSGTETQYF
-	TRBV4-1	-	TRBJ2-1	TGCGCCAGCAGCGAAGAATCGGTGGTTAACGCCGCTTACAATGAGCAGTTCTTC	CASSEESVVNAAYNEQFF
TRBD1	TRBV9	few	TRBJ1-1	TGTGCCAGCAGCCCAACGGGACAGCCGAAGAACACTGAAGCTTTCTTT	CASSPTGQPKNTEAFF
TRBD2	TRBV4-3	-	TRBJ2-2	TGCGCCAGCAGCCCATCACTTTCGTTAGCGGGAGCGAACACCGGGGAGCTGTTTTTT	CASSPSLSLAGANTGELFF
-	TRBV4-1	-	TRBJ2-5	TGCGCCAGCAGCCAAGTTCAGATCCAAGAGACCCAGTACTTC	CASSQVQIQETQYF
TRBD1	TRBV19	-	TRBJ2-1	TGTGCCAGTAGTCCGGGACAGGGGAGTGAGCAGTTCTTC	CASSPGQGSEQFF
-	TRBV6-5	-	TRBJ2-3	TGTGCCAGCAGTTACTCTCTAGGCACAGATACGCAGTATTTT	CASSYSLGTDTQYF
-	TRBV29-1	-	TRBJ2-2	TGCAGCGTCGGCCTCACCGGGGAGCTGTTTTTT	CSVGLTGELFF
-	TRBV7-6	-	TRBJ1-1	TGTGCCAGCAGCGAGACAGATATGAACACTGAAGCTTTCTTT	CASSETDMNTEAFF
-	TRBV7-8	-	TRBJ2-1	TGTGCCAGCAGCTTAGCGCGGCGGCATCCGGCTGAGCAGTTCTTC	CASSLARRHPAEQFF
TRBD2	TRBV7-9	once	TRBJ2-3	TGTGCCAGCAGCGCCCTGACTAGCGGGATTAGCACAGATACGCAGTATTTT	CASSALTSGISTDTQYF
-	TRBV4-1	-	TRBJ1-5	TGCGCCAGCAGCCAAACACTGGGCAATCAGCCCCAGCATTTT	CASSQTLGNQPQHF
TRBD1	TRBV7-9	-	TRBJ2-7	TGTGCCAGCAGCACGACAAGACAGGGGAAATACTACGAGCAGTACTTC	CASSTTRQGKYYEQYF
-	TRBV27	-	TRBJ2-7	TGTGCCAGCAGTGCAAGTGGAGAGCAGTACTTC	CASSASGEQYF
-	TRBV7-9	-	TRBJ1-2	TGTGCCAGCAGCTTAGAAAACTATGGCTACACCTTC	CASSLENYGYTF
-	TRBV10-1	-	TRBJ2-1	TGCGCCAGCAGTGAGTCCTGGGACCTCTCCTACAATGAGCAGTTCTTC	CASSESWDLSYNEQFF
-	TRBV27	-	TRBJ1-2	TGTGCCACCTTAAGTCCCGCCAACTATGGCTACACCTTC	CATLSPANYGYTF
TRBD2	TRBV4-2	-	TRBJ2-3	TGTGCCAGCAGCCAGTCCCTCCTAGCGGGAGTACCCGATACGCAGTATTTT	CASSQSLLAGVPDTQYF
-	TRBV27	-	TRBJ2-5	TGTGCCAGCAGCCGAGCTAGGGTAGGGGAGACCCAGTACTTC	CASSRARVGETQYF
-	TRBV7-6	-	TRBJ2-3	TGTGCCAGCAGCTTTCAACCTTCAGATACGCAGTATTTT	CASSFQPSDTQYF
-	TRBV4-1	-	TRBJ2-2	TGCGCCAGCAGGACAGACCTCACCGGGGAGCTGTTTTTT	CASRTDLTGELFF
TRBD1	TRBV18	-	TRBJ1-2	TGTGCCAGCTCACCCTCCGGGACAGCTGTTGGCTACACCTTC	CASSPSGTAVGYTF
TRBD1	TRBV19	-	TRBJ1-5	TGTGCCAGTAGTTTTCAGGGACAGGGATTGCGGCAGCCCCAGCATTTT	CASSFQGQGLRQPQHF
-	TRBV6-5	-	TRBJ2-7	TGTGCCAGCAGCCCGGACGGGCACACCGACGAGCAGTACTTC	CASSPDGHTDEQYF
-	TRBV7-8	-	TRBJ2-3	TGTGCCAGCAGCTTATCTGGGGGGACGGTAAATACGCAGTATTTT	CASSLSGGTVNTQYF
TRBD1	TRBV7-9	-	TRBJ1-2	TGTGCCAGCAGCAGAGACAGGGGCAACTATGGCTACACCTTC	CASSRDRGNYGYTF
TRBD2	TRBV4-3	-	TRBJ2-3	TGCGCCAGCAGCCCGCGGCTTAGCGGGAGAGCCACAGATACGCAGTATTTT	CASSPRLSGRATDTQYF
-	TRBV2	-	TRBJ2-1	TGTGCCAGCAAAGGACGTTACAATGAGCAGTTCTTC	CASKGRYNEQFF
-	TRBV5-1	-	TRBJ2-7	TGCGCCAGCAGCTTGGAGGGGGTCCCTACCTACGAGCAGTACTTC	CASSLEGVPTYEQYF
-	TRBV11-2	-	TRBJ2-7	TGTGCCAGCAGCCCCCCCGCCGCGCCGGCCTACGAGCAGTACTTC	CASSPPAAPAYEQYF
TRBD2	TRBV2	-	TRBJ2-1	TGTGCCAGCAGGGGGGGACTAGCGGGAGGCTGGAGCTCCTACAATGAGCAGTTCTTC	CASRGGLAGGWSSYNEQFF
TRBD1	TRBV30	-	TRBJ2-3	TGTGCCTGGAGTGTGTTACAGGGGGTCGCAGATACGCAGTATTTT	CAWSVLQGVADTQYF
TRBD2	TRBV5-8	-	TRBJ2-5	TGTGCCAGCAGCTTTGGGACTAGCGGGTACCAAGAGACCCAGTACTTC	CASSFGTSGYQETQYF
TRBD1	TRBV7-9	-	TRBJ2-7	TGTGCCAGCAGCCCAAGAATCGGGACAGGCTACGAGCAGTACTTC	CASSPRIGTGYEQYF
-	TRBV7-8	once	TRBJ2-5	TGTGCCAGCAGCCACACAGGGAACAGAGGTCAAGAGACCCAGTACTTC	CASSHTGNRGQETQYF
-	TRBV7-6	-	TRBJ1-4	TGTGCCAGCAGCTCGCGGGGACACGGACCTAATGAAAAACTGTTTTTT	CASSSRGHGPNEKLFF
TRBD2	TRBV27	-	TRBJ2-1	TGTGCCAGCAGTTTATCCCAGGGCCTAGCGGGTCACAATGAGCAGTTCTTC	CASSLSQGLAGHNEQFF
-	TRBV7-9	-	TRBJ2-2	TGTGCCAGCAGCTTAATACGCGGGGAGCTGTTTTTT	CASSLIRGELFF
-	TRBV27	-	TRBJ2-1	TGTGCCAGCAGTTTTTTGGGGGGAGGTAATGAGCAGTTCTTC	CASSFLGGGNEQFF
TRBD2	TRBV25-1	-	TRBJ2-7	TGTGCCAGCAGTGATGCGGGACTAGCGGCCTACGAGCAGTACTTC	CASSDAGLAAYEQYF
-	TRBV6-1	-	TRBJ2-7	TGTGCCAGCAGTGAAGCACGGGGCTTCTACGAGCAGTACTTC	CASSEARGFYEQYF
-	TRBV9	once	TRBJ2-7	TGTGCCAGCAGCGGAAACGGCTACGAGCAGTACTTC	CASSGNGYEQYF
TRBD1	TRBV9	-	TRBJ2-3	TGTGCCAGCCACGCGATAACAGGGGTAGATACGCAGTATTTT	CASHAITGVDTQYF
TRBD1	TRBV14	-	TRBJ2-1	TGTGCCAGCAGCGACAGACAGGGGGGGAATGAGCAGTTCTTC	CASSDRQGGNEQFF
-	TRBV27	-	TRBJ2-7	TGTGCCAGCAGTCCTTCGAGTGCCTACGAGCAGTACTTC	CASSPSSAYEQYF
TRBD1	TRBV7-9	-	TRBJ2-1	TGTGCCAGCAGCGGCGGACAGGATTCCTACAATGAGCAGTTCTTC	CASSGGQDSYNEQFF
-	TRBV9	-	TRBJ2-7	TGTGCCAGCAGCCCGGGACCCCTAAGCTCCTACGAGCAGTACTTC	CASSPGPLSSYEQYF